This T cell receptor beta chain stems from a study of patients and donors after allogeneic stem cell transplantation. This clonotype has a handful of counts. TCRdb used MiXCR to reprocess the RT-PCR reads, holding one entry per CDR3 protein. The table includes around 170,000 distinct CDR3 sequences, approximately 22% detected once. Germline V lookup: CDR1 SGHAT, CDR2 FQNNGV. The CDR3 contains 15 residues. The V and J ends lost 3 bases and 2 bases respectively, with 14 bases between them. This receptor was taken from a human donor who was either an allogeneic HSCT recipient or a stem cell or donor lymphocyte infusion donor (not recorded which). It is not recorded whose cells these are; they may come from a transplant donor. The specimen was blood, either unsorted or a sorted T cell fraction (not recorded which). The V and J genes are TRBV11-2 and TRBJ2-7; TRBD1 is a possible D gene (6 bases). The CDR3 loop reads CASSFLWGPAYEQYF. As DNA, the CDR3 is TGTGCCAGCAGCTTCCTCTGGGGGCCGGCCTACGAGCAGTACTTC.